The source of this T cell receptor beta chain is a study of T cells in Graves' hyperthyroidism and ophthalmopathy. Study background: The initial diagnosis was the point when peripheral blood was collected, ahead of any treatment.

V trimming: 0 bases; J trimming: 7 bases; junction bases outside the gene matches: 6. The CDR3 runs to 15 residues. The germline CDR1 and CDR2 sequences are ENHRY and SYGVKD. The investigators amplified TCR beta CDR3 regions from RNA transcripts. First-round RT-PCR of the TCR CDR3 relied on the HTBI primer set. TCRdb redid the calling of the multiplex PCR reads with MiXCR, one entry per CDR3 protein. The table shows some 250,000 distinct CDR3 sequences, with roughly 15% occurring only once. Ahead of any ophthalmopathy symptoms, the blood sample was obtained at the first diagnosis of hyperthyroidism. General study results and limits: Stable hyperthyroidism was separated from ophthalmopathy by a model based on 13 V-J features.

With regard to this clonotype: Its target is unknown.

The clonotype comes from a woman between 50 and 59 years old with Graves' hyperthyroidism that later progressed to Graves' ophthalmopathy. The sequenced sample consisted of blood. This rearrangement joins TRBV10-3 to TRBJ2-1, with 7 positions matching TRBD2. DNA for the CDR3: TGTGCCATCAGTGAGTCCAGCGGGACCCTTAATGAGCAGTTCTTC. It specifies CAISESSGTLNEQFF.